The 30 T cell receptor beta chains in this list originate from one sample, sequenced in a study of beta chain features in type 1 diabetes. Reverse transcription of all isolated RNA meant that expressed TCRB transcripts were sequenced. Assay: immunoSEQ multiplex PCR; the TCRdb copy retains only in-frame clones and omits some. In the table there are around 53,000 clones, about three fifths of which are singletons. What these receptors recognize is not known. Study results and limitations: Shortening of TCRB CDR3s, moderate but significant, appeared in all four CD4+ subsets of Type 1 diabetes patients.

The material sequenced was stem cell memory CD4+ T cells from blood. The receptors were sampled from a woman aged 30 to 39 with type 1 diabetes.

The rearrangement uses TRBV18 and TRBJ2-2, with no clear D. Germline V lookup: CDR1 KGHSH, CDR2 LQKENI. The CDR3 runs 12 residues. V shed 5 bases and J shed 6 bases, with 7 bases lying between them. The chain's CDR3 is CASSSGAGELFF. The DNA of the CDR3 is TGTGCCAGCTCATCCGGAGCCGGGGAGCTGTTTTTT.

CDR3 in amino acids: CASGPFKLLRTGKGSIYGYTF. The CDR3 DNA reads as TGCGCCAGCGGCCCTTTCAAACTTTTACGTACGGGGAAAGGATCCATCTATGGCTACACCTTC. The chain carries TRBV4-1 and TRBJ1-2; no reliable D call. CDR3 length equals 21 residues. V lost 8 bases and J lost 4, with 38 bases in between. Germline V lookup: CDR1 MGHRA, CDR2 YSYEKL.

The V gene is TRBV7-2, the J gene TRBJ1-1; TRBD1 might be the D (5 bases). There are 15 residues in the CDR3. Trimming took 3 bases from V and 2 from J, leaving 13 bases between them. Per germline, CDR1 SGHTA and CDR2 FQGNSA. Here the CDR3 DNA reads TGTGCCAGCAGCTTTACCTGGGGGACTAACACTGAAGCTTTCTTT. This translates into CASSFTWGTNTEAFF. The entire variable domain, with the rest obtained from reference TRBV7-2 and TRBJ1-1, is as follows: GAGVSQSPSNKVTEKGKDVELRCDPISGHTALYWYRQSLGQGLEFLIYFQGNSAPDKSGLPSDRFSAERTGGSVSTLTIQRTQQEDSAVYLCASSFTWGTNTEAFFGQGTRLTVV.

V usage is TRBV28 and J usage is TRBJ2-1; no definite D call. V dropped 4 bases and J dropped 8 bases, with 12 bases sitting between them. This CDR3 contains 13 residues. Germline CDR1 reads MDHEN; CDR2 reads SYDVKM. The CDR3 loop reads CASSSIVGHEQFF. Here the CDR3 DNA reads TGTGCCAGCAGTTCCATAGTGGGCCATGAGCAGTTCTTC. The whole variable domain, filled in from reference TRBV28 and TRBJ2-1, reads DVKVTQSSRYLVKRTGEKVFLECVQDMDHENMFWYRQDPGLGLRLIYFSYDVKMKEKGDIPEGYSVSREKKERFSLILESASTNQTSMYLCASSSIVGHEQFFGPGTRLTVL.

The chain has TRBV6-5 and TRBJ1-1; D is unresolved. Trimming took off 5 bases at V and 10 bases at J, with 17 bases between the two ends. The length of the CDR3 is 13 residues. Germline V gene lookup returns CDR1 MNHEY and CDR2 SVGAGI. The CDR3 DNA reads TGTGCCAGCAGTAGTGGGCGTTCGCAAGGAGCTTTCTTT. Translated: CASSSGRSQGAFF.

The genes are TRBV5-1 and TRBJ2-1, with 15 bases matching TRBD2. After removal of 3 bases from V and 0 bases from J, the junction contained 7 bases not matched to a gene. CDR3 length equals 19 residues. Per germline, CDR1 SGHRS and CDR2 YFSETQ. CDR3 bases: TGCGCCAGCAGCTCAATGGGACTAGCGGGAGGTACCTCCTACAATGAGCAGTTCTTC. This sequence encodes CASSSMGLAGGTSYNEQFF.

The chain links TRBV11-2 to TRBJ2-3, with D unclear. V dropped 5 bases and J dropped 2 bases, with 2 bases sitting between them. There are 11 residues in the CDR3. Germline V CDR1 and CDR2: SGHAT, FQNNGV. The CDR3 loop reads CASSHTDTQYF. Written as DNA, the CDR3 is TGTGCCAGCAGCCACACAGATACGCAGTATTTT.

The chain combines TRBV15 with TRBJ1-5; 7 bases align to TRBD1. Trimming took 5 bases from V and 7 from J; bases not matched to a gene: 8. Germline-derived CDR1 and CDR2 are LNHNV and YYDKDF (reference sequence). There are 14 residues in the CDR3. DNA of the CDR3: TGTGCCACCAGCTTGACAGGGCTAAAACAGCCCCAGCATTTT. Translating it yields CATSLTGLKQPQHF.

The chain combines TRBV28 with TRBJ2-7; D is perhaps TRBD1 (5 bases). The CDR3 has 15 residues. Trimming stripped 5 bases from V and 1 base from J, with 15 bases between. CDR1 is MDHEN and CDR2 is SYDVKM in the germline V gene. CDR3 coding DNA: TGTGCCAGCAGTCCCCTCAACAGGTTATCCTACGAGCAGTACTTC. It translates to CASSPLNRLSYEQYF.

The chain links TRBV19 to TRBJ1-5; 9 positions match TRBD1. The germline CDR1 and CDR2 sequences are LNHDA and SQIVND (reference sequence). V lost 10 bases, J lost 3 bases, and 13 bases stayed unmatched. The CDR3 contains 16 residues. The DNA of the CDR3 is TGTGCCATATCATCCGGGACAGGGTCCCTCAATCAGCCCCAGCATTTT. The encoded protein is CAISSGTGSLNQPQHF.

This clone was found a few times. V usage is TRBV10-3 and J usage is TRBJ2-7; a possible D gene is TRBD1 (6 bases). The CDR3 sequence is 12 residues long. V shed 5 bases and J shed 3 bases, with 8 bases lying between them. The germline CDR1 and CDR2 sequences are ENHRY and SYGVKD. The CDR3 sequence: CAISQQGYEQYF. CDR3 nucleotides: TGTGCCATCAGTCAACAGGGCTACGAGCAGTACTTC.

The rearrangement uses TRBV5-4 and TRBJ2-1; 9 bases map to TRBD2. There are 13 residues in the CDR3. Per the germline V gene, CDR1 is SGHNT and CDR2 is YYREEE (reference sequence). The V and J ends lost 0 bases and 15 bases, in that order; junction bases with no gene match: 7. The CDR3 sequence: CASSLARLAGLFF. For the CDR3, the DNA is TGTGCCAGCAGCTTGGCCCGGCTAGCGGGACTGTTCTTC. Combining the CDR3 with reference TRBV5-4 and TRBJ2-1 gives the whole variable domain ETGVTQSPTHLIKTRGQQVTLRCSSQSGHNTVSWYQQALGQGPQFIFQYYREEENGRGNFPPRFSGLQFPNYSSELNVNALELDDSALYLCASSLARLAGLFFGPGTRLTVL.

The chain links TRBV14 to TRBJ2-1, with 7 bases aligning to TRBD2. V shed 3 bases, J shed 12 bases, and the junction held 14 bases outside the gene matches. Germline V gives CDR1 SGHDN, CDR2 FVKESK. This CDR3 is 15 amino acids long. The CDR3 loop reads CASSHVAGATYWQFF. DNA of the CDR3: TGTGCCAGCAGCCATGTCGCGGGAGCCACGTATTGGCAGTTCTTC.

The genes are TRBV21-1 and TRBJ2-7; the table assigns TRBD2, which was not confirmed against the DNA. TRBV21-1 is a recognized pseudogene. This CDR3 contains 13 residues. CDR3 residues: CASSGQGGNEQYF. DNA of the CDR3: TGTGCCAGCAGCGGACAAGGCGGGAACGAGCAGTACTTC.

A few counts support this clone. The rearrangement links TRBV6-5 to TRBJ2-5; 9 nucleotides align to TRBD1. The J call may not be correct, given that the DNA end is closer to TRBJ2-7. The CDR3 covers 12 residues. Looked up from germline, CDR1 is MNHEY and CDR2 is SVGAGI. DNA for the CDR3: TGTGCCAGCCGGGACAGGGATTTCGAGCAGTACTTC. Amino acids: CASRDRDFEQYF.

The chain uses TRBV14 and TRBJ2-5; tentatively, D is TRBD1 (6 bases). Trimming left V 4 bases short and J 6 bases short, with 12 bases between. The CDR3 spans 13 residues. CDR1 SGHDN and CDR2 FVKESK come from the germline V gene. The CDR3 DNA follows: TGTGCCAGCAGCCTGGGGGCGGAGAAGACCCAGTACTTC. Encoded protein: CASSLGAEKTQYF.

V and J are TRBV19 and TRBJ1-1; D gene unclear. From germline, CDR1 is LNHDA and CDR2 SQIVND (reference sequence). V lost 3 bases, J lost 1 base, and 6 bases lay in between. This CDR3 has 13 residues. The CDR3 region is CASSIRRNTEAFF. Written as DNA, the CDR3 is TGTGCCAGTAGTATCAGGCGGAACACTGAAGCTTTCTTT.

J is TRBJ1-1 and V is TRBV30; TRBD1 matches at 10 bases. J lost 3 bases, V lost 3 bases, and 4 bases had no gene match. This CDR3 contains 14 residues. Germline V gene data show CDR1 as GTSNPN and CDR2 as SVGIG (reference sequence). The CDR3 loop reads CAWRETGGYTEAFF. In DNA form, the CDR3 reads TGTGCCTGGAGGGAGACAGGGGGCTACACTGAAGCTTTCTTT.

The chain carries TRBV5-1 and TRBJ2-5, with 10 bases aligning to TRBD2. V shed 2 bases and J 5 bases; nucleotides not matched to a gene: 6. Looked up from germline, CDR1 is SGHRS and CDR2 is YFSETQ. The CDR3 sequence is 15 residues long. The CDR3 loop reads CASSFIAGGEETQYF. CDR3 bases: TGCGCCAGCAGCTTCATAGCGGGAGGCGAGGAGACCCAGTACTTC.

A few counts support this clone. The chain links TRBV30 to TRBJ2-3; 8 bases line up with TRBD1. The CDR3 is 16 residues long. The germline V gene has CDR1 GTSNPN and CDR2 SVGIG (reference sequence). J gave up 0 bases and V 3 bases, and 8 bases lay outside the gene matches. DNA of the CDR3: TGTGCCTGGAGCTACAGGGGGTTCAGCAGCACAGATACGCAGTATTTT. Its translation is CAWSYRGFSSTDTQYF.

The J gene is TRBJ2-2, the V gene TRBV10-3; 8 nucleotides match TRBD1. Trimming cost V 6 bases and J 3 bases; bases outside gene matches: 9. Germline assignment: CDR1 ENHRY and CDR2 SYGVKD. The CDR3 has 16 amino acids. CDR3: CAIRRKDRDDTGELFF. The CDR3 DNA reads TGTGCCATCAGGAGAAAGGACAGGGACGACACCGGGGAGCTGTTTTTT.

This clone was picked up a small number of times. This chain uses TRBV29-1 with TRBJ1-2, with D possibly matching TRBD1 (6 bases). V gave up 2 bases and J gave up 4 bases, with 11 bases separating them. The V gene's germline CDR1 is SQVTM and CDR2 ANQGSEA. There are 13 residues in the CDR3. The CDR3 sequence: CSVESLTGYGYTF. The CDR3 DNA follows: TGCAGCGTTGAATCCCTGACAGGCTATGGCTACACCTTC.

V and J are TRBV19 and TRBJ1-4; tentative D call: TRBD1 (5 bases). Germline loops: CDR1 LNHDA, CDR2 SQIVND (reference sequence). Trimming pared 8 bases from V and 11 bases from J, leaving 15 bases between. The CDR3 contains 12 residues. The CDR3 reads CASQTDSGKLFF. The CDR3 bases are TGTGCCAGTCAGACCGACAGCGGGAAACTGTTTTTT.

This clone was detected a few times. The CDR3 loop reads CASSLAGNEQFF. CDR3 nucleotide sequence: TGTGCCAGCAGTCTAGCCGGGAATGAGCAGTTCTTC. The J gene is TRBJ2-1, the V gene TRBV2, with TRBD2 as a possible D gene (5 bases). Germline V gene sequence: CDR1 SNHLY, CDR2 FYNNEI. The CDR3 is 12 amino acids. Trimming removed 5 bases from V and 7 bases from J, with 9 bases in between.

The CDR3 nucleotides read TGTGCCAGCGGTGGGAGGGATGAGCAGTTCTTC. This gives the protein CASGGRDEQFF. The chain employs TRBV5-4 and TRBJ2-1; the match to TRBD2 covers 7 bases. Germline assignment: CDR1 SGHNT and CDR2 YYREEE (reference sequence). The CDR3 is made up of 11 amino acids. V shed 7 bases, J shed 8 bases, and the junction held 3 bases outside the gene matches.

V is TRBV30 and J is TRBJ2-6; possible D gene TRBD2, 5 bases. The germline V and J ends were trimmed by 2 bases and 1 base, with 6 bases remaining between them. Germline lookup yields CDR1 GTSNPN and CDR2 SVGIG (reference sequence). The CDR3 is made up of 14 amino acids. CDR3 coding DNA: TGTGCCTGGAGTCGGGATTCTGGGGCCAACGTCCTGACTTTC. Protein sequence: CAWSRDSGANVLTF.

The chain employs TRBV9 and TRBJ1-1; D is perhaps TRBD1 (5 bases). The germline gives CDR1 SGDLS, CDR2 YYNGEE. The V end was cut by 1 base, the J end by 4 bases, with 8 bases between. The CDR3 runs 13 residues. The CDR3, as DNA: TGTGCCAGCAGCGTAATTCAGGGCACTGAAGCTTTCTTT. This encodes CASSVIQGTEAFF. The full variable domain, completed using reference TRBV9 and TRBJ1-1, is DSGVTQTPKHLITATGQRVTLRCSPRSGDLSVYWYQQSLDQGLQFLIQYYNGEERAKGNILERFSAQQFPDLHSELNLSSLELGDSALYFCASSVIQGTEAFFGQGTRLTVV.

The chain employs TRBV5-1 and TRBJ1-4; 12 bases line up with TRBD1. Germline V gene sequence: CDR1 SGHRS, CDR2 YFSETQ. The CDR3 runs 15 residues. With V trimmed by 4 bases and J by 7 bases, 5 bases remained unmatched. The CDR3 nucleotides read TGCGCCAGCAGCACTGGGACAGGGGGCATTGAAAAACTGTTTTTT. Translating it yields CASSTGTGGIEKLFF.

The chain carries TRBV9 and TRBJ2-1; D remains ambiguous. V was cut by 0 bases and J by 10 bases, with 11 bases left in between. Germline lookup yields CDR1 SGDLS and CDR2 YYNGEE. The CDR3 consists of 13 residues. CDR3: CASSVEHLGEQFF. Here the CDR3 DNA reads TGTGCCAGCAGCGTAGAGCACCTCGGGGAGCAGTTCTTC.

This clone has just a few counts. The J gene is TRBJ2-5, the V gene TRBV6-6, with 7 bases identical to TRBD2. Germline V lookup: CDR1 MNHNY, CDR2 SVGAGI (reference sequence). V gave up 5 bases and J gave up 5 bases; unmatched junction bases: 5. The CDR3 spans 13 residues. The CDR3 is CASSQTSLETQYF. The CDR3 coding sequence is TGTGCCAGCAGTCAGACTAGCCTGGAGACCCAGTACTTC.